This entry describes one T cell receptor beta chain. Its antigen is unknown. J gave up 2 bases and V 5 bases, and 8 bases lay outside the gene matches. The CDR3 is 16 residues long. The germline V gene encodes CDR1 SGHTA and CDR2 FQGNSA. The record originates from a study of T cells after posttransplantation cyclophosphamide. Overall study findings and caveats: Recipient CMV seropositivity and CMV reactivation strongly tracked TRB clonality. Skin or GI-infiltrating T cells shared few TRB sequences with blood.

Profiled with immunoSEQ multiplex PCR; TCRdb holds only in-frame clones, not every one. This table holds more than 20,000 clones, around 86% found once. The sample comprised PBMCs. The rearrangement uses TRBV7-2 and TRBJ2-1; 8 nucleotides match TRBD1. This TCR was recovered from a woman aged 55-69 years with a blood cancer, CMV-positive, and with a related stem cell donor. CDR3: CASSGRQGQTYNEQFF. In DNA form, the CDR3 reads TGTGCCAGCAGCGGACGACAGGGGCAAACCTACAATGAGCAGTTCTTC.